The rows below give T cell receptor beta chains drawn from one sample of a study of beta chain features in type 1 diabetes. The method was immunoSEQ multiplex PCR; TCRdb's version includes in-frame clones alone and lacks a portion of them. The sample records about 290,000 clones, about 7.8% being singletons. The specimen was central memory CD4+ T cells from blood. The receptors derive from a young woman in good health. Each CDR3 is given with its conserved first and last residue. The D gene is left open where the match is weak. Rows give clone size only sometimes, using once, few, many, or a class for an expanded clone.

j_call v_call d_call clone_size cdr3_nt cdr3_aa
TRBJ1-6 TRBV7-8 - few TGTGCCAGCAGCCCCCTTGGGCAGGCGGGTTCACCCCTCCACTTT CASSPLGQAGSPLHF
TRBJ2-5 TRBV15 TRBD1 few TGTGCCACCAGCAGGGGGGACAGCCAAGAGACCCAGTACTTC CATSRGDSQETQYF
TRBJ1-2 TRBV10-3 - - TGTGCCATCAGTGCGATCAAAGGATATGGCTACACCTTC CAISAIKGYGYTF
TRBJ1-5 TRBV19 - - TGTGCCAGTACCTATCAGGGAAATCAGCCCCAGCATTTT CASTYQGNQPQHF
TRBJ2-1 TRBV19 - many TGTGCCAGTAGTATTTACAATGAGCAGTTCTTC CASSIYNEQFF
TRBJ2-2 TRBV14 - few TGTGCCAGCAGCCAAGAAGGGCACACCGGGGAGCTGTTTTTT CASSQEGHTGELFF
TRBJ1-1 TRBV28 - - TGTGCCAGCAGTTTAGGGCAGGTGAACACTGAAGCTTTCTTT CASSLGQVNTEAFF
TRBJ2-1 TRBV9 - many TGTGCCAGCAGCCCCGGGTACAATGAGCAGTTCTTC CASSPGYNEQFF
TRBJ1-3 TRBV12-5 TRBD1 - TGTGCTAGTGGTCCGACAGGGGGTTCTAACACCATATATTTT CASGPTGGSNTIYF
TRBJ2-7 TRBV7-2 TRBD1 many TGTGCCAGCAGGACAGGGGGGTCTTCCTCCGAGCAGTACTTC CASRTGGSSSEQYF
TRBJ2-7 TRBV14 - - TGTGCCAGCAGCCAAGGTTGGCGGGGGCTGGAGCAGTACTTC CASSQGWRGLEQYF
TRBJ2-1 TRBV7-2 - few TGTGCCAGCCAGAGGGGAGGCTCCTACAATGAGCAGTTCTTC CASQRGGSYNEQFF
TRBJ1-1 TRBV23-1 TRBD1 - TGCGCCAGCACCCTGATCGGGCCGGGACAGGGGGTAGACGTGAACACTGAAGCTTTCTTT CASTLIGPGQGVDVNTEAFF
TRBJ2-5 TRBV19 - few TGTGCCAGTAGTATAGATGCAGGGACAGAGACCCAGTACTTC CASSIDAGTETQYF
TRBJ2-1 TRBV7-2 TRBD1 many TGTGCCAGCAGCTTACTGGGACAGGGATCCAATGAGCAGTTCTTC CASSLLGQGSNEQFF